This TCR beta chain was retrieved from a study of blood T cell repertoires in COVID-19 (dated by TCRdb to 2020 to 2021). Turning to the overall study: The collaborator samples originated in the United States, Italy and Spain and spanned the acute and convalescent phases of COVID-19. Sample metadata almost always included a de-identified subject ID, COVID-19 status, age in years and sex. HLA class I and class II types, where available, came from metadata supplied by the sample provider rather than from assay-based typing. Samples came from the ongoing ImmuneRACE study (first 160 participants) plus 1,254 subjects from 6 global collaborators. The material from the prospective study consisted of cDNA or gDNA derived from T cells, B-cell-depleted T cells, or PBMCs. Subjects who had been exposed to COVID-19, were actively infected with it, or had recovered from it provided the deeply sampled blood TCRbeta repertoires that made up the dataset. The repertoires were released in a freely available public database meant as a resource for research on the immune response to SARS-CoV-2. Results and caveats for the whole study, not just this receptor: How much clinical and demographic metadata was included differed by source and by participant, and the metadata was provided uncurated.

TCRbeta CDR3 regions were amplified from genomic DNA by means of the immunoSEQ Assay, a bias-controlled multiplex PCR. Processing in the source paper ran as follows. Nucleated cell counts per sample were estimated from amplification of reference gene primers within the assay. To quantify the absolute abundance of each unique TCRbeta CDR3 rearrangement, sequence reads were collapsed and filtered. For each sample, productive Simpson clonality was calculated by taking the square root of Simpson's diversity index across productive rearrangements. The clones in this table, taken by TCRdb from immuneACCESS, are in-frame only. Not every clone is retained; where verified, under half of the shortfall comes from an unresolved V gene, and the cause of the rest is unknown. V and J calls and clone size are as listed in that table; D and trimming were resolved from the DNA. The sample profile shows about 230,000 clones; around four fifths of them were found once. The ten largest clones add up to roughly 30% of the sample.

Comment on this clone: The antigen it binds to is not known. Base qualities are not at hand, and no much larger clone is one base apart.

Each collaborating institution followed its own protocols to collect whole blood in K2EDTA tubes. Collaborator samples were shipped for TCRbeta analysis as frozen whole blood, isolated PBMCs, or DNA extracted from either sample type. The receptor's source is a man in his forties with acute or convalescent COVID-19. The sample consisted of peripheral blood.

Here is the DNA: TGTGCCAGCAGTTGGACAGGGGGCAATCGAGGTGAAGCTTTCTTT. Its translation is CASSWTGGNRGEAFF. Recombination connected TRBV25-1 to TRBJ1-1; 11 bases in between match TRBD1. From a lookup of the germline V gene, CDR1 and CDR2 are MGHDK and SYGVNS. V lost 5 bases and J lost 7 bases, and the count of bases not matched to a germline gene is 9. The CDR3 measures 15 amino acids from cysteine to phenylalanine. Of the read, only the CDR3 DNA is kept; its 45 bases are in frame from base 1. Reference TRBV25-1 and TRBJ1-1 proteins supply the regions before and after the CDR3; the full variable domain is: EADIYQTPRYLVIGTGKKITLECSQTMGHDKMYWYQQDPGMELHLIHYSYGVNSTEKGDLSSESTVSRIRTEHFPLTLESARPSHTSQYLCASSWTGGNRGEAFFGQGTRLTVV.